The 26 T cell receptor beta chains below all came from one sample that was sequenced in a study of blood T cells in healthy people across ages. A second PCR, run for about 7 to 11 cycles, used a sample-barcoded 5' primer plus a J-beta primer mix. TCRdb fed the 5' RACE reads into MiXCR, producing one record per CDR3 protein. The sample includes roughly 1.6 million distinct CDR3 sequences, 34% of them seen just once. The source material was blood. Receptors originate from a woman in her 30s in good health.

V is TRBV7-8 and J is TRBJ2-2; unclear D gene. Germline V gene sequence: CDR1 SGHVS, CDR2 FQNEAQ. V shed 3 bases and J shed 1 base, with 6 bases lying between them. This CDR3 spans 14 amino acids. This chain's CDR3 is CASSFYQNTGELFF. Written as DNA, the CDR3 is TGTGCCAGCAGCTTCTACCAGAACACCGGGGAGCTGTTTTTT.

The J gene is TRBJ1-1, the V gene TRBV5-1; D may be TRBD1 (5 bases). The germline V gene has CDR1 SGHRS and CDR2 YFSETQ. Trimming removed 1 base from V and 3 bases from J, with 7 bases in between. This CDR3 contains 13 residues. CDR3 protein: CASSLTTDTEAFF. In nucleotides, the CDR3 is TGCGCCAGCAGCTTGACGACAGACACTGAAGCTTTCTTT.

This clonotype appeared a few times. The gene calls are TRBV12-3 or TRBV12-4 and TRBJ2-3; perhaps TRBD1 as D (7 bases). V was cut by 6 bases and J by 14 bases, with 15 bases left in between. CDR3 length: 11 residues. Here the CDR3 DNA reads TGTGCCAGCAGATCAGGGGGGCATTCGTATTTT. Its protein product is CASRSGGHSYF.

The genes are TRBV12-3 or TRBV12-4 and TRBJ2-1, with D possibly being TRBD2 (5 bases). This CDR3 is built from 17 residues. V was pared by 3 bases and J by 2 bases, with 17 bases between. The CDR3 nucleotides are TGTGCCAGCAGTTTCGTAGGGATGGGAGTAACCTACAATGAGCAGTTCTTC. Its translation: CASSFVGMGVTYNEQFF.

The CDR3 spells CASSFRGTGTDTQYF. Written as DNA, the CDR3 is TGTGCCAGCAGTTTTAGGGGGACAGGGACAGATACGCAGTATTTT. The chain carries TRBV27 and TRBJ2-3, with 9 bases identical to TRBD1. Germline CDR1 and CDR2: MNHEY and SMNVEV (reference sequence). This CDR3 has 15 amino acids. The J segment lost 3 bases and the V segment lost 3 bases, leaving 4 bases of the junction unmatched.

The chain carries TRBV27 and TRBJ1-1; D not resolved. The CDR3 has 17 residues. Germline loops: CDR1 MNHEY, CDR2 SMNVEV (reference sequence). The germline V and J ends were trimmed by 1 base and 7 bases, with 22 bases remaining between them. The CDR3 is CASSLYVSVGETGEAFF. The CDR3 DNA is TGTGCCAGCAGTTTATATGTTTCCGTTGGGGAAACGGGTGAAGCTTTCTTT.

The V gene is TRBV20-1, the J gene TRBJ2-3, with 14 bases matching TRBD2. From germline, CDR1 is DFQATT and CDR2 SNEGSKA (reference sequence). The J segment lost 5 bases and the V segment lost 6 bases, leaving 16 bases of the junction unmatched. The CDR3 runs 18 residues. The CDR3 sequence is CSAQSVTGTSGRRDTQYF. The CDR3 region has the DNA TGCAGTGCCCAGTCTGTAACCGGGACTAGCGGGAGAAGAGATACGCAGTATTTT.

This clonotype was detected only a few times. V usage is TRBV28 and J usage is TRBJ2-7; D gene unclear. The germline gives CDR1 MDHEN, CDR2 SYDVKM. V was pared by 1 base and J by 5 bases, with 9 bases between. The CDR3 length is 13 residues. CDR3 coding DNA: TGTGCCAGCAGTTTATCCCCTAGGAACGAGCAGTACTTC. Protein product: CASSLSPRNEQYF.

This clonotype was counted a few times. The CDR3 nucleotides are TGTGCCAGCAGTTTTAATCGACAAACGGAAAAACTGTTTTTT. As protein: CASSFNRQTEKLFF. This chain uses TRBV27 with TRBJ1-4, with no clear D. The CDR3 contains 14 residues. Germline assignment: CDR1 MNHEY and CDR2 SMNVEV (reference sequence). The V end lost 3 bases, the J end lost 8 bases, and 13 bases lay between the germline ends. Based on the CDR3 plus reference TRBV27 and TRBJ1-4, the full variable domain is EAQVTQNPRYLITVTGKKLTVTCSQNMNHEYMSWYRQDPGLGLRQIYYSMNVEVTDKGDVPEGYKVSRKEKRNFPLILESPSPNQTSLYFCASSFNRQTEKLFFGSGTQLSVL.

This clonotype appeared a few times. The chain has TRBV11-2 and TRBJ2-3; 11 bases line up with TRBD2. The V gene's germline CDR1 is SGHAT and CDR2 FQNNGV. The CDR3 sequence is 16 residues long. V shed 5 bases and J 4 bases; nucleotides not matched to a gene: 8. The CDR3 here is CASSPLAGGFPDTQYF. In nucleotides, the CDR3 is TGTGCCAGCAGCCCATTAGCGGGGGGGTTTCCAGATACGCAGTATTTT.

Of note for this clonotype: This may be a read error, as it is one base from a much larger clone. The chain carries TRBV5-1 and TRBJ1-2; perhaps TRBD1 as D (6 bases). The CDR3 has 12 amino acids. Between the trimmed V and J ends, which lost 7 bases and 9 bases, there was a span of 16 bases. In germline, CDR1 is SGHRS, CDR2 YFSETQ. CDR3 sequence (DNA): TGCGCCAGCTCGGAAGGGGGAGATAGCTACACCTTC. Translated: CASSEGGDSYTF.

This clonotype was seen a few times. The rearrangement uses TRBV20-1 and TRBJ2-7, with 7 nucleotides matching TRBD2. The CDR3 has 13 amino acids. V gave up 5 bases and J gave up 3 bases; unmatched junction bases: 7. Germline V gene data show CDR1 as DFQATT and CDR2 as SNEGSKA (reference sequence). CDR3 region: CSAFGGDVYEQYF. The CDR3 nucleotides are TGCAGTGCTTTTGGGGGGGATGTCTACGAGCAGTACTTC.

The rearrangement uses TRBV5-1 and TRBJ2-1; D is undetermined. Germline CDR1 and CDR2: SGHRS and YFSETQ. V lost 5 bases and J 5 bases, leaving 11 bases between the germline ends. CDR3 length: 13 amino acids. CDR3 nucleotide sequence: TGCGCCAGCAGTCGCGGCCCGGACAATGAGCAGTTCTTC. Protein: CASSRGPDNEQFF.

J is TRBJ2-5 and V is TRBV28; 9 positions agree with TRBD2. J lost 5 bases, V lost 7 bases, and 11 bases had no gene match. CDR1 and CDR2 (germline): MDHEN, SYDVKM. This CDR3 has 15 amino acids. The CDR3 DNA sequence: TGTGCCAGCACGGGGGTAGCGGGAGTAGATGAGACCCAGTACTTC. Translating gives CASTGVAGVDETQYF. Full variable domain (outside the CDR3, taken from reference TRBV28 and TRBJ2-5): DVKVTQSSRYLVKRTGEKVFLECVQDMDHENMFWYRQDPGLGLRLIYFSYDVKMKEKGDIPEGYSVSREKKERFSLILESASTNQTSMYLCASTGVAGVDETQYFGPGTRLLVL.

Only a few counts were recorded for this clonotype. This chain joins TRBV12-5 and TRBJ2-5; tentative D call: TRBD2 (5 bases). Germline V gene sequence: CDR1 LGHNT, CDR2 FRNRAP. Trimming removed 6 bases from V and 7 bases from J, with 12 bases in between. The CDR3 is 12 amino acids. The CDR3 sequence is CASGLDSGTQYF. Here the CDR3 DNA reads TGTGCTAGTGGCCTGGACTCAGGGACCCAGTACTTC.

This sequence joins TRBV29-1 and TRBJ2-6; D is perhaps TRBD1 or TRBD2 (5 bases each). This CDR3 contains 15 residues. Between the trimmed V and J ends, which lost 6 bases and 0 bases, there was a span of 12 bases. Germline loops: CDR1 SQVTM, CDR2 ANQGSEA. The CDR3 DNA is TGCAGCGTCTCGGGGCTCCACTCTGGGGCCAACGTCCTGACTTTC. It is translated as CSVSGLHSGANVLTF.

The sample holds many counts of this clonotype. The chain employs TRBV12-3 or TRBV12-4 and TRBJ1-2, with a possible D match to TRBD1 (5 bases). CDR3 length: 13 residues. Trimming stripped 7 bases from V and 3 bases from J, with 12 bases between. CDR3 amino acids: CASTPDSYYGYTF. CDR3 bases: TGTGCCAGCACTCCCGACAGCTACTATGGCTACACCTTC.

The chain couples TRBV7-2 to TRBJ1-5; D remains unclear. Deletions cut 5 bases from V and 6 bases from J, with 11 bases between. This CDR3 spans 13 amino acids. Per germline, CDR1 SGHTA and CDR2 FQGNSA. CDR3 sequence (DNA): TGTGCCAGCAGCCTTTATAGGGCTCAGCCCCAGCATTTT. This sequence encodes CASSLYRAQPQHF. The entire variable domain, with the rest obtained from reference TRBV7-2 and TRBJ1-5, is as follows: GAGVSQSPSNKVTEKGKDVELRCDPISGHTALYWYRQSLGQGLEFLIYFQGNSAPDKSGLPSDRFSAERTGGSVSTLTIQRTQQEDSAVYLCASSLYRAQPQHFGDGTRLSIL.

This clonotype was detected a few times. The chain uses TRBV7-2 and TRBJ2-5; TRBD2 matches at 7 bases. This CDR3 has 15 amino acids. Germline V gives CDR1 SGHTA, CDR2 FQGNSA. V dropped 3 bases and J dropped 5; count of bases not matched to a gene: 9. The CDR3 sequence: CASSFFREGDETQYF. DNA of the CDR3: TGTGCCAGCAGCTTCTTCAGGGAGGGCGACGAGACCCAGTACTTC.

As for this clonotype: At one of its ends the junction is not consistent with the germline gene, which may arise from a read error. The genes are TRBV9 and TRBJ2-6, with 7 bases lining up with TRBD1. CDR3 size: 18 residues. Germline V lookup: CDR1 SGDLS, CDR2 YYNGEE. The CDR3 protein is CANSSRRQGRSGANVLTF. For the CDR3, the DNA is TGTGCCAACAGCTCCCGCCGACAGGGTAGGTCTGGGGCCAACGTCCTGACTTTC.

The genes are TRBV20-1 and TRBJ2-1; 7 bases align to TRBD1. Germline V CDR1 and CDR2: DFQATT, SNEGSKA (reference sequence). With 4 bases clipped from V and 3 bases from J, the junction kept 6 bases outside the gene matches. The CDR3 is 14 residues long. The CDR3 nucleotides read TGCAGTGCTACACCGGGACAGATCTACAATGAGCAGTTCTTC. Translated, it gives CSATPGQIYNEQFF.

In this sample, this clonotype turned up a few times. The chain is built from TRBV10-3 and TRBJ2-5, with 10 bases fitting TRBD1. Germline CDR1 and CDR2: ENHRY and SYGVKD. The V and J ends lost 3 bases and 2 bases, in that order; junction bases with no gene match: 6. This CDR3 spans 16 amino acids. For the CDR3, the DNA is TGTGCCATCAGTGATGGTTCGGGACAGGGGCAAGAGACCCAGTACTTC. Translated, it gives CAISDGSGQGQETQYF.

As for this clonotype: A junction boundary mismatches the germline segment, possibly from a read error. V and J are TRBV3-1 and TRBJ2-3; D is ambiguous. Germline assignment: CDR1 LGHDT and CDR2 YNNKEL (reference sequence). The CDR3 totals 13 residues. The CDR3 protein is CASSQSSTDAQYF. CDR3 bases: TGTGCCAGCAGCCAATCGAGCACAGATGCGCAGTATTTT.

This clonotype was detected a few times. The chain carries TRBV27 and TRBJ1-2; possibly TRBD1 for D (5 bases). Per the germline V gene, CDR1 is MNHEY and CDR2 is SMNVEV (reference sequence). The V gene lost 3 bases and the J gene lost 7 bases, with 12 bases spanning the gap. The CDR3 covers 13 residues. The CDR3 loop is CASSFRVSAGYTF. The DNA of the CDR3 is TGTGCCAGCAGTTTCAGGGTGTCGGCTGGCTACACCTTC.

This clonotype was detected ten times or more. J is TRBJ2-7 and V is TRBV4-2; the D is unclear. CDR3 length: 14 residues. Germline lookup yields CDR1 LGHNA and CDR2 YNFKEQ. V was clipped by 0 bases and J by 3 bases, with 9 bases between them. CDR3 loop: CASSQDTVSYEQYF. As DNA, the CDR3 is TGTGCCAGCAGCCAAGATACTGTCAGCTACGAGCAGTACTTC.

This clonotype occurred a few times. This sequence joins TRBV7-2 and TRBJ1-4; D is perhaps TRBD1 (5 bases). This CDR3 is built from 14 residues. Trimming shortened V by 4 bases and J by 11 bases, and 17 bases separated the two germline ends. The V gene's germline CDR1 is SGHTA and CDR2 FQGNSA. CDR3 residues: CASSSHGGERKLFF. CDR3 nucleotides: TGTGCCAGCAGCTCCCATGGGGGTGAGCGGAAACTGTTTTTT.